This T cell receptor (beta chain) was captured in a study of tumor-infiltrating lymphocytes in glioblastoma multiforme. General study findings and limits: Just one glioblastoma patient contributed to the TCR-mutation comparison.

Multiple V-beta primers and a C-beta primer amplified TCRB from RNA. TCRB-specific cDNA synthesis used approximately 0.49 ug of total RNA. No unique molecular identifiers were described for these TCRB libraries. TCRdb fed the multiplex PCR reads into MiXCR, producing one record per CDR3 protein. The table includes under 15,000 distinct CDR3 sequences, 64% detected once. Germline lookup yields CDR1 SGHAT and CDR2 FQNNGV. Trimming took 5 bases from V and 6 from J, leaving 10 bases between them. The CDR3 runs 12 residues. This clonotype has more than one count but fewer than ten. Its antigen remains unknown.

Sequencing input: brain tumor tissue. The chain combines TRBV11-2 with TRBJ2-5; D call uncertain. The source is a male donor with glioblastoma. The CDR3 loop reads CASSQLGKTQYF. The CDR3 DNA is TGTGCCAGCAGCCAGTTGGGGAAGACCCAGTACTTC.